A single sample gave rise to the 14 T cell receptor beta chains below, sequenced in a study of CXCR3-negative and CXCR3-positive naive CD8 T cells. In preparing the TRB cDNA libraries, 5' RACE with UMI labels was used. TCRdb re-called the 5' RACE reads; one entry per CDR3 protein, DNA not given. The sample shows about 130,000 distinct CDR3 sequences, and 0.29% sits with its ten largest clones. The material sequenced was naive CXCR3- CD8+ T cells from blood. Subset noted: CD45RO-CCR7+CD27+CD95- naive CD8+ T cells lacking CXCR3 (TNR3-). The receptors derive from a human donor in good health. Some clones in this sample may be carry-over from other donors' samples.

The gene calls are TRBV30 and TRBJ2-3. The CDR3 consists of 14 residues. Germline assignment: CDR1 GTSNPN and CDR2 SVGIG (reference sequence). The CDR3: CAWSTLDGSDTQYF.

CDR3 protein: CSARGRMNTEDFF. The chain has TRBV20-1 and TRBJ1-1. Germline V lookup: CDR1 DFQATT, CDR2 SNEGSKA (reference sequence). The length of the CDR3 is 13 residues.

The chain combines TRBV29-1 with TRBJ2-7; TCRdb's assignment of TRBD2 cannot be checked, as there is no DNA. Germline assignment: CDR1 SQVTM and CDR2 ANQGSEA. The CDR3 is 13 amino acids. This CDR3 is CSVEDPEGYEQYF.

The chain combines TRBV27 with TRBJ2-2. The CDR3 is 14 amino acids. The germline gives CDR1 MNHEY, CDR2 SMNVEV (reference sequence). CDR3 amino acids: CASRYELNTGELFF.

The rearrangement links TRBV7-8 to TRBJ2-7. This CDR3 is built from 13 residues. Germline V gives CDR1 SGHVS, CDR2 FQNEAQ. The CDR3 sequence is CASSLGPRREQYF.

This CDR3 reads CASKLAGEETQYF. The chain joins TRBV7-8 to TRBJ2-5; lacking DNA, the TRBD2 call made by TCRdb goes unchecked. CDR1 is SGHVS, CDR2 FQNEAQ, per germline. The CDR3 sequence is 13 residues long.

The chain couples TRBV7-3 to TRBJ2-1; TCRdb calls TRBD1, which cannot be checked without DNA. The CDR3 consists of 17 residues. CDR1 is SGHTA and CDR2 is FQGTGA in the germline V gene. The chain's CDR3 is CASSGSDSGGRLYEQFF. The full variable domain, completed using reference TRBV7-3 and TRBJ2-1, is GAGVSQTPSNKVTEKGKYVELRCDPISGHTALYWYRQSLGQGPEFLIYFQGTGAADDSGLPNDRFFAVRPEGSVSTLKIQRTERGDSAVYLCASSGSDSGGRLYEQFFGPGTRLTVL.

The chain employs TRBV2 and TRBJ2-7; as DNA is missing, the TRBD1 call by TCRdb cannot be tested. This CDR3 contains 20 residues. CDR1 and CDR2 (germline): SNHLY, FYNNEI. CDR3 region: CASNPKALPGQGVMGYEQYF.

This chain uses TRBV29-1 with TRBJ2-2. The CDR3 consists of 12 residues. Germline values: CDR1 SQVTM, CDR2 ANQGSEA. This chain's CDR3 is CSVGHHTGELFF.

J is TRBJ2-7 and V is TRBV29-1. Germline V gives CDR1 SQVTM, CDR2 ANQGSEA. CDR3 length: 13 amino acids. The CDR3 loop reads CSVDEGYPYEQYF.

This chain connects TRBV9 to TRBJ1-1; TCRdb outputs TRBD1, but without DNA this stays unchecked. Germline V gene lookup returns CDR1 SGDLS and CDR2 YYNGEE. This CDR3 contains 13 residues. CDR3 sequence reads: CASSVGTNTEAFF.

The chain employs TRBV6-6 and TRBJ2-3; TCRdb's assignment of TRBD1 cannot be checked, as there is no DNA. The CDR3 extends over 14 amino acids. CDR1 is MNHNY, CDR2 SVGAGI, per germline (reference sequence). The CDR3 sequence is CASSYSPGGDTQYF.

J is TRBJ2-7 and V is TRBV7-9. This CDR3 has 12 residues. Germline-derived CDR1 and CDR2 are SEHNR and FQNEAQ (reference sequence). The CDR3 loop reads CASSDRSYEQYF.

The V call is TRBV2, the J call TRBJ2-1; TCRdb's D call, TRBD2, is unchecked because there is no DNA. CDR1 SNHLY and CDR2 FYNNEI come from the germline V gene. The CDR3 has 15 residues. The CDR3 spells CASKAAGGAYNEQFF.